A selection of T cell receptor beta chains follows, all from one sample in a study of cytomegalovirus exposure and HLA in healthy donors. Some clones are missing from TCRdb's copy, which holds only in-frame ones; the method was immunoSEQ multiplex PCR. The sample consists of approximately 270,000 clones, around 80% of them appearing once. The sample was PBMCs. These receptors all stem from a girl aged 2 to 9 in good health and CMV-seronegative. CDR3s leave out the opening cysteine and the closing phenylalanine or tryptophan. Rows may omit the clone size; those that give it use once, few, many or a size class.

TRBV5-5,TRBJ1-2,-,ASSLSLTGRGLYGYT
TRBV7-2,TRBJ1-1,-,ASSLPLLAGTEAF
TRBV27,TRBJ2-1,once,ASSSGTSGVQSSYNEQF
TRBV11-2,TRBJ2-7,few,ASSLVASSYEQY
TRBV18,TRBJ2-7,once,ASSSTAEAATYEQY
TRBV7-9,TRBJ1-2,once,ASSLGQSYGYT
TRBV29-1,TRBJ2-7,-,SVGTSVSYEQY
TRBV5-5,TRBJ2-7,once,ASSLYLAGGSEQY
TRBV18,TRBJ2-1,few,ASSPPGAGGYNNEQF
TRBV9,TRBJ2-1,-,ASSTGGDNEQF
TRBV5-5,TRBJ1-2,few,ASSLRWGPYGYT
TRBV5-4,TRBJ2-7,-,ASSFGLAGGSSYEQY
TRBV7-3,TRBJ2-3,-,ASSLWTSGDLGFHTDTQY
TRBV19,TRBJ2-7,-,ASRMASEQY
TRBV5-4,TRBJ2-7,-,ASSLNLAYSYEQY